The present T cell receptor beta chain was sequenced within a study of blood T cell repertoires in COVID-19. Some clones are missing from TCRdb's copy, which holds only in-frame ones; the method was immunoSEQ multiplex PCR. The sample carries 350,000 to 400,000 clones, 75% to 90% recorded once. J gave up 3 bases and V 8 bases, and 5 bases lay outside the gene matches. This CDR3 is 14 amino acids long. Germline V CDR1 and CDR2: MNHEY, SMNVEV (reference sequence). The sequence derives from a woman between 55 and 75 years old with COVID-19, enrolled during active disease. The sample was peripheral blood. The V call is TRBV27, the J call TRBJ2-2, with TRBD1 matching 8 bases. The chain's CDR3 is CASAGGADTGELFF. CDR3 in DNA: TGTGCCAGCGCAGGGGGCGCGGACACCGGGGAGCTGTTTTTT.